The rows below give T cell receptor beta chains drawn from one sample of a study of blood T cell repertoires in COVID-19. TCRdb keeps only in-frame clones here, not all; method: immunoSEQ multiplex PCR. Among fewer than 250,000 clones, around 90% were seen once, and the ten largest hold under 7%. Sequenced: peripheral blood. These receptors all stem from a man aged 55 to 70 who had recovered from COVID-19. Both conserved end residues are part of each CDR3. Fields, in order: D gene, J gene, clone size, V gene, CDR3 DNA, CDR3 protein. A D gene is named only where the DNA matches it firmly. Rows give clone size only sometimes, using once, few, many, or a class for an expanded clone.

D: TRBD1
J: TRBJ2-2
size: .
V: TRBV11-2
DNA: TGTGCCAGCAGCTTACAGGGGGCGGGCACCGGGGAGCTGTTTTTT
CDR3: CASSLQGAGTGELFF

D: .
J: TRBJ2-5
size: .
V: TRBV5-5
DNA: TGTGCCAGCAGCCCCGGACAGTTAAGCCAAGAGACCCAGTACTTC
CDR3: CASSPGQLSQETQYF

D: .
J: TRBJ1-3
size: .
V: TRBV9
DNA: TGTGCCAGCAGCGCGGGGGTCTCTGGAAACACCATATATTTT
CDR3: CASSAGVSGNTIYF

D: TRBD1
J: TRBJ1-5
size: .
V: TRBV28
DNA: TGTGCCAGCAGTCAAGCGGGACAGGGGGTTTTGGGCTTCTGGCATTTT
CDR3: CASSQAGQGVLGFWHF

D: TRBD1
J: TRBJ2-7
size: .
V: TRBV6-5
DNA: TGTGCCAGCGGCCCCCGACAGGGTAGGACCTACGAGCAGTACTTC
CDR3: CASGPRQGRTYEQYF

D: TRBD1
J: TRBJ1-1
size: few
V: TRBV11-1
DNA: TGTGCCAGCAGCCCAATACAGGGGTGGGTGAACACTGAAGCTTTCTTT
CDR3: CASSPIQGWVNTEAFF

D: TRBD1
J: TRBJ1-1
size: .
V: TRBV5-1
DNA: TGCGCCAGCAGCTCGGGGCATGGGGCAGGGGGCACTGAAGCTTTCTTT
CDR3: CASSSGHGAGGTEAFF

D: .
J: TRBJ2-7
size: .
V: TRBV3-1/TRBV3-2
DNA: TGTGCCAGCAGCTTGCGATCCAACTACGAGCAGTACTTC
CDR3: CASSLRSNYEQYF

D: TRBD1
J: TRBJ2-5
size: .
V: TRBV4-3
DNA: TGCGCCAGCAGCCCAGGCAGCCGGACAGGGCAAGAGACCCAGTACTTC
CDR3: CASSPGSRTGQETQYF

D: TRBD2
J: TRBJ2-3
size: .
V: TRBV7-2
DNA: TGTGCCAGCAGCTTAACTAGCGGGGGATCGAGGGGCACAGATACGCAGTATTTT
CDR3: CASSLTSGGSRGTDTQYF

D: TRBD1
J: TRBJ1-5
size: few
V: TRBV6-2/TRBV6-3
DNA: TGTGCCAGCAGTCCCCGGGGACAGGGCTATCAGCCCCAGCATTTT
CDR3: CASSPRGQGYQPQHF

D: TRBD1
J: TRBJ1-2
size: .
V: TRBV30
DNA: TGTGCCTGGAGTGTTCTCCGGACAGGGAGGCCCGATGGCTACACCTTC
CDR3: CAWSVLRTGRPDGYTF

D: TRBD2
J: TRBJ2-3
size: once
V: TRBV19
DNA: TGTGCCAGTAGTCGACTAGCGGGAGGCTCAGATACGCAGTATTTT
CDR3: CASSRLAGGSDTQYF

D: .
J: TRBJ1-5
size: .
V: TRBV28
DNA: TGTGCCAGCAGTTTCCAGAGGGGGGGTAATAGCAATCAGCCCCAGCATTTT
CDR3: CASSFQRGGNSNQPQHF

D: .
J: TRBJ1-4
size: .
V: TRBV2
DNA: TGTGCCAGCAGTGGGGTCCGGGGAAATGAAAAACTGTTTTTT
CDR3: CASSGVRGNEKLFF

D: .
J: TRBJ1-2
size: .
V: TRBV5-5
DNA: TGTGCCAGCAGCTTGGGTCAGGCAGGTTCGAATGGCTACACCTTC
CDR3: CASSLGQAGSNGYTF

D: TRBD1
J: TRBJ1-1
size: .
V: TRBV11-2
DNA: TGTGCCAGCAGCCCCAGCAGGGGGAGGACTGAAGCTTTCTTT
CDR3: CASSPSRGRTEAFF

D: TRBD1
J: TRBJ1-2
size: .
V: TRBV9
DNA: TGTGCCAGCAGCCTCAGTATCGCGACAGGGGACGGCTACACCTTC
CDR3: CASSLSIATGDGYTF